What follows are 5 T cell receptor beta chains derived from one specimen sequenced in a study of T-cell reconstitution after alpha-beta-depleted transplantation in children. Library preparation (for TCRbeta) was performed with unique molecular identifiers. TCRdb re-derived calls from the PCR reads in MiXCR, one entry per CDR3 protein. The table shows fewer than 750,000 distinct CDR3 sequences, with under 30% occurring only once. The starting material was PBMCs, mostly from graft donor cells, obtained 360 days after TCRalphabeta/CD19-depleted stem cell transplant. These receptors all come from a boy under two years old who had a stem cell transplant for acute myeloid leukemia, so the T cells may come from the graft donor.

This clonotype has only one observation. The genes are TRBV6-2 or TRBV6-3 and TRBJ1-2, with unresolved D. From germline, CDR1 is MNHEY and CDR2 SVGEGT. The CDR3 totals 15 residues. Trimming stripped 3 bases from V and 1 base from J, with 12 bases between. CDR3 loop: CASSYILRVNYGYTF. CDR3 coding DNA: TGTGCCAGCAGTTATATATTGCGCGTTAACTATGGCTACACCTTC.

CDR3 bases: TGCAGTGCTTACTTGAGGGGAGATCGGTCCAAAGAGACCCAGTACTTC. It yields the protein CSAYLRGDRSKETQYF. V and J are TRBV20-1 and TRBJ2-5; perhaps D is TRBD1 or TRBD2 (5 bases each). V lost 5 bases, J lost 3 bases, and 22 bases lay in between. Germline values: CDR1 DFQATT, CDR2 SNEGSKA (reference sequence). The CDR3 extends over 16 amino acids.

This clonotype has a handful of counts. The chain recombines TRBV20-1 with TRBJ2-5; no clear D. Trimming took off 1 base at V and 2 bases at J, with 11 bases between the two ends. CDR3 length equals 14 residues. The V gene's germline CDR1 is DFQATT and CDR2 SNEGSKA (reference sequence). The CDR3 loop reads CSARGYAVQETQYF. DNA for the CDR3: TGCAGTGCTAGAGGTTACGCGGTGCAAGAGACCCAGTACTTC.

In its sample, this clonotype was seen a few times. The rearrangement joins TRBV7-6 to TRBJ2-6; 8 bases map to TRBD1. CDR1 is SGHVS and CDR2 is FNYEAQ in the germline V gene. This CDR3 has 17 residues. V gave up 1 base and J gave up 4 bases; unmatched junction bases: 6. The CDR3 DNA follows: TGTGCCAGCAGCTTAGGCGGACAGGGATCCGGGGCCAACGTCCTGACTTTC. This translates into CASSLGGQGSGANVLTF. Variable domain in full (rest from reference TRBV7-6 and TRBJ2-6): GAGVSQSPRYKVTKRGQDVALRCDPISGHVSLYWYRQALGQGPEFLTYFNYEAQQDKSGLPNDRFSAERPEGSISTLTIQRTEQRDSAMYRCASSLGGQGSGANVLTFGAGSRLTVL.

Ten or more counts support this clonotype. This chain connects TRBV5-1 to TRBJ2-5; D call uncertain. The CDR3 has 14 amino acids. The V end was cut by 0 bases, the J end by 1 base, with 7 bases between. From germline, CDR1 is SGHRS and CDR2 YFSETQ. CDR3 nucleotides: TGCGCCAGCAGCTTGGGGAAATCCCAAGAGACCCAGTACTTC. It is translated as CASSLGKSQETQYF.